The next 23 T cell receptor beta chains were all read from a single sample in a study of blood T cell repertoires in COVID-19. Some clones are missing from TCRdb's copy, which holds only in-frame ones; the method was immunoSEQ multiplex PCR. Of 200,000 or so clones listed, around 75% were seen once; the top ten hold 4% to 5.5%. The sample was peripheral blood. Every receptor here comes from a human donor in a cohort sampled during active COVID-19.

This chain joins TRBV2 and TRBJ1-1, with a weak D call TRBD1 (6 bases). The CDR3 has 13 amino acids. The germline V and J ends were trimmed by 8 bases and 1 base, with 11 bases remaining between them. Germline CDR1 is SNHLY and CDR2 is FYNNEI. In nucleotides, the CDR3 is TGTGCCAGCTCGAACAGGGAGAACACTGAAGCTTTCTTT. This sequence encodes CASSNRENTEAFF.

V gene TRBV28 combines with J gene TRBJ2-5; D is unclear. The CDR3 totals 14 residues. Germline loops: CDR1 MDHEN, CDR2 SYDVKM. V gave up 3 bases and J gave up 0 bases, with 8 bases separating them. This CDR3 reads CASSFHKDQETQYF. Here the CDR3 DNA reads TGTGCCAGCAGTTTCCACAAAGACCAAGAGACCCAGTACTTC.

The V and J genes are TRBV2 and TRBJ2-6; 7 bases line up with TRBD1. The V gene's germline CDR1 is SNHLY and CDR2 FYNNEI. Trimming cost V 6 bases and J 4 bases; bases outside gene matches: 3. The CDR3 is 14 residues long. The CDR3 DNA follows: TGTGCCAGCAGACAGGGGATCGGGGCCAACGTCCTGACTTTC. This gives the protein CASRQGIGANVLTF.

The rearrangement links TRBV7-9 to TRBJ2-2; 7 bases line up with TRBD2. Germline assignment: CDR1 SEHNR and CDR2 FQNEAQ (reference sequence). Trimming took 5 bases from V and 2 from J; bases not matched to a gene: 2. The CDR3 loop spans 14 amino acids. Here the CDR3 reads CASSSGINTGELFF. The CDR3 bases are TGTGCCAGCAGCAGCGGGATTAACACCGGGGAGCTGTTTTTT.

This clone has only one observation. The chain is built from TRBV6-5 and TRBJ1-3; D might be TRBD1 (6 bases). The germline V and J ends were trimmed by 7 bases and 2 bases, with 12 bases remaining between them. Germline V lookup: CDR1 MNHEY, CDR2 SVGAGI. This CDR3 spans 14 amino acids. CDR3 in DNA: TGTGCCAGCACCCGATGGGGGCCTGGAAACACCATATATTTT. Translating it yields CASTRWGPGNTIYF.

The CDR3 reads CASSFAVAIPYEQYF. DNA of the CDR3: TGTGCCAGCAGCTTCGCCGTAGCTATTCCCTACGAGCAGTACTTC. The chain is built from TRBV5-5 and TRBJ2-7; D ambiguous. The CDR3 contains 15 residues. Germline V gene data show CDR1 as SGHKS and CDR2 as YYEKEE (reference sequence). With 2 bases removed from V and 2 bases from J, the gap between germline ends came to 14 bases.

A single count supports this clone. V is TRBV27 and J is TRBJ2-1; TRBD2 matches 7 bases. Trimming took 2 bases from V and 7 from J; bases not matched to a gene: 8. This CDR3 spans 15 amino acids. CDR1 and CDR2 from the germline V gene are MNHEY and SMNVEV (reference sequence). CDR3 region: CASSLRAGERNEQFF. The CDR3 coding sequence is TGTGCCAGCAGTTTAAGGGCGGGAGAGAGGAATGAGCAGTTCTTC.

The chain recombines TRBV24-1 with TRBJ2-7; TRBD2 aligns across 13 bases. Germline trimming cut 3 bases from V and 4 bases from J; bases unmatched to any gene: 2. This CDR3 region has 15 residues. Germline-derived CDR1 and CDR2 are KGHDR and SFDVKD. Here the CDR3 DNA reads TGTGCCACCAGTGATCGGACTAGCGGGAGTTACGAGCAGTACTTC. As protein: CATSDRTSGSYEQYF.

J is TRBJ2-7 and V is TRBV6-2 or TRBV6-3; D might be TRBD2 (6 bases). Trimming took off 6 bases at V and 3 bases at J, with 15 bases between the two ends. The CDR3 extends over 14 amino acids. The V gene's germline CDR1 is MNHEY and CDR2 SVGEGT. CDR3 region: CASSTYGGIYEQYF. The DNA for the CDR3 is TGTGCCAGCAGCACGTACGGGGGAATCTACGAGCAGTACTTC.

The V and J genes are TRBV29-1 and TRBJ1-2; tentatively, D is TRBD1 (5 bases). This CDR3 has 12 amino acids. The germline V gene has CDR1 SQVTM and CDR2 ANQGSEA. V lost 3 bases and J 6 bases, leaving 11 bases between the germline ends. The CDR3 reads CSVDGGSDGYTF. The CDR3 coding sequence is TGCAGCGTTGATGGGGGGTCCGATGGCTACACCTTC.

The chain joins TRBV9 to TRBJ2-5, with D perhaps matching TRBD2 (5 bases). V was shortened by 0 bases and J by 4 bases, with 13 bases between the two germline ends. Germline V CDR1 and CDR2: SGDLS, YYNGEE. This CDR3 region has 15 residues. CDR3: CASSVAALDRETQYF. The CDR3 DNA sequence: TGTGCCAGCAGCGTAGCCGCACTAGACCGAGAGACCCAGTACTTC.

The genes are TRBV27 and TRBJ2-3; the D gene is possibly TRBD2 (6 bases). V shed 2 bases and J shed 1 base, with 10 bases lying between them. The CDR3 is 15 residues long. CDR1 is MNHEY and CDR2 is SMNVEV in the germline V gene (reference sequence). The CDR3 sequence is CASSLGGIGTDTQYF. In nucleotides, the CDR3 is TGTGCCAGCAGTTTAGGCGGGATTGGCACAGATACGCAGTATTTT.

The chain is built from TRBV7-2 and TRBJ1-6; 7 bases are a match to TRBD1. The CDR3 length is 15 residues. J was trimmed by 8 bases and V by 2 bases; bases with no gene match: 6. Germline V gene data show CDR1 as SGHTA and CDR2 as FQGNSA. The CDR3 bases are TGTGCCAGCAGCTTAACCCGACAGGGCCATTCACCCCTCCACTTT. Residues: CASSLTRQGHSPLHF. Filled out from reference TRBV7-2 and TRBJ1-6, the complete variable domain reads GAGVSQSPSNKVTEKGKDVELRCDPISGHTALYWYRQSLGQGLEFLIYFQGNSAPDKSGLPSDRFSAERTGGSVSTLTIQRTQQEDSAVYLCASSLTRQGHSPLHFGNGTRLTVT.

V usage is TRBV7-9 and J usage is TRBJ1-5; possible D gene TRBD1, 5 bases. The CDR3 runs to 19 residues. V lost 1 base to trimming and J lost 0 bases, with 19 bases between them. Germline V lookup: CDR1 SEHNR, CDR2 FQNEAQ (reference sequence). The CDR3 protein is CASSLVEGTQLYSNQPQHF. CDR3 coding DNA: TGTGCCAGCAGCTTAGTGGAGGGGACTCAACTTTATAGCAATCAGCCCCAGCATTTT.

The chain uses TRBV6-2 or TRBV6-3 and TRBJ1-5; D perhaps matches TRBD1 (5 bases). The CDR3 extends over 17 amino acids. CDR1 is MNHEY, CDR2 SVGEGT, per germline. Trimming removed 2 bases from V and 5 bases from J, with 19 bases in between. The CDR3 is CASSYPVGGGPYQPQHF. CDR3 bases: TGTGCCAGCAGTTACCCCGTGGGGGGTGGTCCCTATCAGCCCCAGCATTTT.

The chain couples TRBV5-1 to TRBJ1-1; 8 nucleotides match TRBD1. Losses at the gene ends were 4 bases for V and 1 base for J; bases not matched to a gene: 15. Germline CDR1 SGHRS, CDR2 YFSETQ. The CDR3 extends over 18 amino acids. CDR3 protein: CASSKRDRLNSENTEAFF. The CDR3 DNA reads TGCGCCAGCAGCAAGCGGGACAGGTTAAACAGTGAGAACACTGAAGCTTTCTTT.

The chain combines TRBV6-5 with TRBJ2-7; 9 bases match TRBD2. The junction had 2 bases not matched to a gene; V was cut back by 0 bases and J by 5 bases. The germline V gene has CDR1 MNHEY and CDR2 SVGAGI. The CDR3 is made up of 14 amino acids. CDR3 sequence: CASSYSTSGDEQYF. CDR3 in DNA: TGTGCCAGCAGTTACTCGACTAGCGGCGACGAGCAGTACTTC.

Worth noting for this clone: Other DNA sequences in the sample encode the same CDR3. The chain employs TRBV12-3 or TRBV12-4 and TRBJ2-7, with 8 bases matching TRBD1. V was clipped by 4 bases and J by 4 bases; unmatched bases: 0. The CDR3 has 12 amino acids. The CDR3 DNA sequence: TGTGCCAGCAGTTGGACAGGGTACGAGCAGTACTTC. This encodes CASSWTGYEQYF.

This clone was observed a few times. V and J are TRBV6-1 and TRBJ2-7; 9 nucleotides agree with TRBD2. The J segment lost 4 bases and the V segment lost 0 bases, leaving 4 bases of the junction unmatched. CDR1 and CDR2 (germline): MNHNS, SASEGT. The CDR3 has 15 residues. CDR3 DNA: TGTGCCAGCAGTGAAGCTAGCGGGAGTCAATACGAGCAGTACTTC. Residues: CASSEASGSQYEQYF.

The chain employs TRBV7-2 and TRBJ2-7, with TRBD1 identical over 9 bases. After removal of 4 bases from V and 2 bases from J, the junction contained 6 bases not matched to a gene. Germline assignment: CDR1 SGHTA and CDR2 FQGNSA. The CDR3 is made up of 15 amino acids. As DNA, the CDR3 is TGTGCCAGCAGCTCTGGACAGGGGCCCCCCTACGAGCAGTACTTC. It specifies CASSSGQGPPYEQYF. The whole variable domain, remainder taken from reference TRBV7-2 and TRBJ2-7, is GAGVSQSPSNKVTEKGKDVELRCDPISGHTALYWYRQSLGQGLEFLIYFQGNSAPDKSGLPSDRFSAERTGGSVSTLTIQRTQQEDSAVYLCASSSGQGPPYEQYFGPGTRLTVT.

This sequence joins TRBV5-6 and TRBJ2-1; possibly TRBD1 for D (7 bases). Trimming shortened V by 3 bases and J by 7 bases, and 8 bases separated the two germline ends. This CDR3 has 12 residues. Germline-derived CDR1 and CDR2 are SGHDT and YYEEEE. The CDR3 DNA is TGTGCCAGCAGCTCAGGGGGGAATGAGCAGTTCTTC. This gives the protein CASSSGGNEQFF.

The chain is built from TRBV27 and TRBJ2-2; 8 nucleotides match TRBD1. Germline CDR1 reads MNHEY; CDR2 reads SMNVEV (reference sequence). This CDR3 has 14 residues. Germline trimming cut 6 bases from V and 3 bases from J; bases unmatched to any gene: 3. The CDR3 spells CASRGTGDTGELFF. CDR3 nucleotides: TGTGCCAGCAGGGGGACAGGCGACACCGGGGAGCTGTTTTTT.

The rearrangement links TRBV19 to TRBJ2-2, with 8 bases aligning to TRBD1. V trimming: 6 bases; J trimming: 5 bases; junction bases outside the gene matches: 5. The CDR3 loop spans 14 amino acids. The germline gives CDR1 LNHDA, CDR2 SQIVND (reference sequence). The CDR3 spells CASRNYRGTGELFF. As DNA, the CDR3 is TGTGCCAGTAGGAACTACAGGGGGACCGGGGAGCTGTTTTTT.